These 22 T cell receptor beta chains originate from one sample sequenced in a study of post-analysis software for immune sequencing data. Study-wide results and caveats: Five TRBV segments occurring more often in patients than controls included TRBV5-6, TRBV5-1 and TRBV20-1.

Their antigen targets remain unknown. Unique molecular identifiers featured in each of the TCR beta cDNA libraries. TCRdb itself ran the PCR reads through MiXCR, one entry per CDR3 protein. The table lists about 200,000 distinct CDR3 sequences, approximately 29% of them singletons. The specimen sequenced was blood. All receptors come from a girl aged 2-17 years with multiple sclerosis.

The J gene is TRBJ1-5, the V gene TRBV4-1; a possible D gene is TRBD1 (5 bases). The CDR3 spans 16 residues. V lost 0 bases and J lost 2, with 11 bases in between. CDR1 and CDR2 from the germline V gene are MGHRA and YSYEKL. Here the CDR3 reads CASSQDGRRGNQPQHF. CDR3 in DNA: TGCGCCAGCAGCCAAGATGGGCGCAGGGGCAATCAGCCCCAGCATTTT.

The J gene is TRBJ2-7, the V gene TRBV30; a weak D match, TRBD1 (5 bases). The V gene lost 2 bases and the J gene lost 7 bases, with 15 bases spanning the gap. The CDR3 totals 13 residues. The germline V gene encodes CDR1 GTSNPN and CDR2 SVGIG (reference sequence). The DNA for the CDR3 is TGTGCCTGGAGTAGCAAGGGGCCAGGGGAGCAGTACTTC. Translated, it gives CAWSSKGPGEQYF.

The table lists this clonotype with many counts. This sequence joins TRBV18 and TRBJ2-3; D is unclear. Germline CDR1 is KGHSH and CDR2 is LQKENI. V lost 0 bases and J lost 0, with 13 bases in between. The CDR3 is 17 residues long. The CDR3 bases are TGTGCCAGCTCACCACCTTCGCAGGATACTAGCACAGATACGCAGTATTTT. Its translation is CASSPPSQDTSTDTQYF.

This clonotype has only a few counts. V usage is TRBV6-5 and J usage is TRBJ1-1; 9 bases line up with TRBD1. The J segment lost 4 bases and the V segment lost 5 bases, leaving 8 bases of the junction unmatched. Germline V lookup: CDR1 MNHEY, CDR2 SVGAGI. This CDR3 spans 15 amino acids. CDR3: CASSKDRGRVTEAFF. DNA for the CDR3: TGTGCCAGCAGTAAGGACAGGGGCCGGGTCACTGAAGCTTTCTTT.

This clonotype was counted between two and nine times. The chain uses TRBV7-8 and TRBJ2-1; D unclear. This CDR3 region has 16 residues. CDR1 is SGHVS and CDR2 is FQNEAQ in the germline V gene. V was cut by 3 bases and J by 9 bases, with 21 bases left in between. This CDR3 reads CASSFRPLPEFGEQFF. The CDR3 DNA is TGTGCCAGCAGCTTTAGACCATTGCCCGAGTTCGGTGAGCAGTTCTTC. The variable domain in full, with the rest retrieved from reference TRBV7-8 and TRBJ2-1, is GAGVSQSPRYKVAKRGQDVALRCDPISGHVSLFWYQQALGQGPEFLTYFQNEAQLDKSGLPSDRFFAERPEGSVSTLKIQRTQQEDSAVYLCASSFRPLPEFGEQFFGPGTRLTVL.

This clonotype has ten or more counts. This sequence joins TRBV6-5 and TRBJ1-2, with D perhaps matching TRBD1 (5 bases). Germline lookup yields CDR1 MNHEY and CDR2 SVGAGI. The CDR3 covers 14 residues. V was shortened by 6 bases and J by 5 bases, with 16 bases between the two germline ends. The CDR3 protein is CASRPRQGWYGYTF. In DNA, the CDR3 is TGTGCCAGCAGACCCCGCCAGGGATGGTATGGCTACACCTTC.

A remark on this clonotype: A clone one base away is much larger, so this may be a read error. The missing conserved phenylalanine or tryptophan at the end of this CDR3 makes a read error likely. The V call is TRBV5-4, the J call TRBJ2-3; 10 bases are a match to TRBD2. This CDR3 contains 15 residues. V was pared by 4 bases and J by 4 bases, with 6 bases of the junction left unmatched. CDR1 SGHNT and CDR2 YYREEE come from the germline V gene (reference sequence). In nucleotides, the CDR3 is TGTGCCAGCAGCGCACTAGCGGGACTATCAGATACGCAGTATGTT. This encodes CASSALAGLSDTQYV.

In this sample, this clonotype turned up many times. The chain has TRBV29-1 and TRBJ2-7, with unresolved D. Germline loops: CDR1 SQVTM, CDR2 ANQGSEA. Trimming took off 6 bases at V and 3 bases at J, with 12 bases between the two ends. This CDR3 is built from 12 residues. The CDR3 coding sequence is TGCAGCGTCGGATACGGTCTCTACGAGCAGTACTTC. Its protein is CSVGYGLYEQYF.

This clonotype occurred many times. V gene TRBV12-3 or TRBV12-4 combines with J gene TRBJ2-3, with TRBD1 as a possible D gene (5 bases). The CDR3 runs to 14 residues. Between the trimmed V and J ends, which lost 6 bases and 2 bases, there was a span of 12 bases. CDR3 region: CASRVVGATDTQYF. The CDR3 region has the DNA TGTGCCAGCAGAGTCGTAGGGGCCACAGATACGCAGTATTTT.

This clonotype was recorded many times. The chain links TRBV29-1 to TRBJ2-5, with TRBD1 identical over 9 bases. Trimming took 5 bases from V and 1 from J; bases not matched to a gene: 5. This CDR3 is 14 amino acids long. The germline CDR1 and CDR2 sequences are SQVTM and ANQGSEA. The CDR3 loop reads CSVSYRGPQETQYF. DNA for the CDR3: TGCAGCGTTTCCTACAGGGGGCCCCAAGAGACCCAGTACTTC.

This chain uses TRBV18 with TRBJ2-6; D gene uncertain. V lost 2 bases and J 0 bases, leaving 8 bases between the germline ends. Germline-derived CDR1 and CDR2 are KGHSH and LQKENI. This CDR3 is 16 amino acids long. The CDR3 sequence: CASSPSPRSGANVLTF. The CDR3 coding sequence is TGTGCCAGCTCACCAAGCCCACGCTCTGGGGCCAACGTCCTGACTTTC. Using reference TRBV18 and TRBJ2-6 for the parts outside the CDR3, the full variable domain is NAGVMQNPRHLVRRRGQEARLRCSPMKGHSHVYWYRQLPEEGLKFMVYLQKENIIDESGMPKERFSAEFPKEGPSILRIQQVVRGDSAAYFCASSPSPRSGANVLTFGAGSRLTVL.

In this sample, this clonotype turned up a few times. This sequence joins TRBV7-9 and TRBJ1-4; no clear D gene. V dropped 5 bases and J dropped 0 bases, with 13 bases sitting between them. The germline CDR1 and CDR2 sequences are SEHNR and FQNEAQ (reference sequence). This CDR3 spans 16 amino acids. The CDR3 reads CASSLGRGPTNEKLFF. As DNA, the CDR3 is TGTGCCAGCAGCCTGGGTAGAGGACCAACTAATGAAAAACTGTTTTTT.

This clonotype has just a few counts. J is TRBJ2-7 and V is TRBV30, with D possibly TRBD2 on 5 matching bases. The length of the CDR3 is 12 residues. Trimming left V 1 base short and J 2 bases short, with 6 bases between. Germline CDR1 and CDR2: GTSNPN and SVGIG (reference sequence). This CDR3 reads CAWSAGTYEQYF. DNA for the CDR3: TGTGCCTGGAGTGCCGGGACCTACGAGCAGTACTTC.

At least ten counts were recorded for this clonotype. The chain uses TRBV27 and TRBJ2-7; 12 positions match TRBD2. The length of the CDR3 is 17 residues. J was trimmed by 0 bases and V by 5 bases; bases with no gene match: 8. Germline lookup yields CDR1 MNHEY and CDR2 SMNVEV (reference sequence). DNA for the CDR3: TGTGCCAGCAGTCCCCGTCGACTAGCGGGAGTCTCCTACGAGCAGTACTTC. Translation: CASSPRRLAGVSYEQYF.

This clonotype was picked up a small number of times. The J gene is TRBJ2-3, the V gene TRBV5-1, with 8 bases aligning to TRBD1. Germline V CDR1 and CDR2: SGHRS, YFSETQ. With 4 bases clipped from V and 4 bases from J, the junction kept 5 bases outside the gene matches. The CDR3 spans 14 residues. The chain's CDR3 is CASSPWTGSDTQYF. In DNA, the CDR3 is TGCGCCAGCAGCCCATGGACAGGGTCAGATACGCAGTATTTT. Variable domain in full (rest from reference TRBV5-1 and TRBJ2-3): KAGVTQTPRYLIKTRGQQVTLSCSPISGHRSVSWYQQTPGQGLQFLFEYFSETQRNKGNFPGRFSGRQFSNSRSEMNVSTLELGDSALYLCASSPWTGSDTQYFGPGTRLTVL.

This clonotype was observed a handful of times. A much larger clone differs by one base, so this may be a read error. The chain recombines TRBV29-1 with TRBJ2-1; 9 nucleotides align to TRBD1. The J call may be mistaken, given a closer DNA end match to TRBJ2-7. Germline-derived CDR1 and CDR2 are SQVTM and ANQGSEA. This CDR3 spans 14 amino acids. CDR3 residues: CSVITGGSYNEQYF. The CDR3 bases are TGCAGCGTCATTACAGGGGGCTCCTACAATGAGCAGTACTTC.

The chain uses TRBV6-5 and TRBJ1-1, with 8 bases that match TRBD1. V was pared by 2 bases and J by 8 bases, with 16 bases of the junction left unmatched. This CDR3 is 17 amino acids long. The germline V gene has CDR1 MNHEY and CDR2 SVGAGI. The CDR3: CASSYPPRTGRFTEAFF. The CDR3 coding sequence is TGTGCCAGCAGTTACCCACCCCGGACAGGGAGGTTTACCGAAGCTTTCTTT.

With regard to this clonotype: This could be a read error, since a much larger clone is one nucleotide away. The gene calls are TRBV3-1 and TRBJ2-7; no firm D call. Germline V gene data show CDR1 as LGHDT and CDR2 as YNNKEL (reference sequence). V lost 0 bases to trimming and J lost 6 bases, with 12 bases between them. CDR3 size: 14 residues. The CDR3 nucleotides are TGTGCCAGCAGCCAAGATCTAGGGAATACCGAGCAGTACTTC. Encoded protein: CASSQDLGNTEQYF.

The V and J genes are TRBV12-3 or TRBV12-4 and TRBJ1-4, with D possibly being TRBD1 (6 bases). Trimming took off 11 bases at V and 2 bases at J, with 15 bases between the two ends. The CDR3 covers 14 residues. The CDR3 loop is CAGNRDMTNEKLFF. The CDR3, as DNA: TGTGCCGGCAACAGGGACATGACTAATGAAAAACTGTTTTTT.

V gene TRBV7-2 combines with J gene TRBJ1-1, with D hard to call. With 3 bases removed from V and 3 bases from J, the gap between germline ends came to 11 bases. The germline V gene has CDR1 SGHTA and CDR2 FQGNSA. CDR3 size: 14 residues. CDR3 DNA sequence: TGTGCCAGCAGCTTCCAAGTCGTAGACACTGAAGCTTTCTTT. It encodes CASSFQVVDTEAFF.

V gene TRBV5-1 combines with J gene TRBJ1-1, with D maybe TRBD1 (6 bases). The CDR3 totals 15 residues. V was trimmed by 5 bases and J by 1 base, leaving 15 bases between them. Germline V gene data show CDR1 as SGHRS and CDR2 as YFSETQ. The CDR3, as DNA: TGCGCCAGCAGTCGGATTCGGACAGAGAACACTGAAGCTTTCTTT. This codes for CASSRIRTENTEAFF. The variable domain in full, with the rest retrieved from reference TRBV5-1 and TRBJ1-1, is KAGVTQTPRYLIKTRGQQVTLSCSPISGHRSVSWYQQTPGQGLQFLFEYFSETQRNKGNFPGRFSGRQFSNSRSEMNVSTLELGDSALYLCASSRIRTENTEAFFGQGTRLTVV.

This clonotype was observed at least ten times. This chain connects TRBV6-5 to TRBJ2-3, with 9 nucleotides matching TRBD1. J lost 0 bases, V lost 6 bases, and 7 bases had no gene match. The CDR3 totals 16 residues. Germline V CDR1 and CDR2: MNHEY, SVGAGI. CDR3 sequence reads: CASSYHGTGSTDTQYF. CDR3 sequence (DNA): TGTGCCAGCAGCTACCACGGGACAGGGAGCACAGATACGCAGTATTTT.